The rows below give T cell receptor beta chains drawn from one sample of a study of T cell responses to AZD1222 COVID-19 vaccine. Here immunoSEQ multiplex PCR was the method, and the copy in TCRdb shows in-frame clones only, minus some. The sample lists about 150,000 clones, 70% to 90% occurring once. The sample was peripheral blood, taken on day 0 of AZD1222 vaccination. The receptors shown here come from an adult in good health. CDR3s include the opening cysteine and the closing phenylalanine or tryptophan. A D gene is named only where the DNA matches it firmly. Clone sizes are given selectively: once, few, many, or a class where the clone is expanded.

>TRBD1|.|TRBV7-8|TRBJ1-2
TGTGCCAGCAGCAGGGGACAGGGCGATGGCTACACCTTC
CASSRGQGDGYTF
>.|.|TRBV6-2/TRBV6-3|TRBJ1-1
TGTGCCAGCAGTTACACCCGAGGGGGAGGATCCACTGAAGCTTTCTTT
CASSYTRGGGSTEAFF
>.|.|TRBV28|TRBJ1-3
TGTGCCACAAACGGGGGATACTCTGGAAACACCATATATTTT
CATNGGYSGNTIYF
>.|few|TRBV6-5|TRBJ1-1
TGTGCCAGCATTAATCTGAAGGGGGTTGAAGCTTTCTTT
CASINLKGVEAFF
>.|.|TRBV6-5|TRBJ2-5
TGTGCCAGCAGTTACGGGCTCCAAGAGACCCAGTACTTC
CASSYGLQETQYF
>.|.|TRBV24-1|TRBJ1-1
TGTGCCACCAGTGACCTTGAAGGCACTGAAGCTTTCTTT
CATSDLEGTEAFF
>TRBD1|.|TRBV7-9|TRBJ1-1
TGTGCCAGCAGCCCACCCACAGGGGCCGGAACTGAAGCTTTCTTT
CASSPPTGAGTEAFF
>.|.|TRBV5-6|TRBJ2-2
TGTGCCAGCAGCCATGCGGGGGCTCGGAAAACCGGGGAGCTGTTTTTT
CASSHAGARKTGELFF
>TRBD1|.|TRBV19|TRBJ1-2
TGTGCCAGTAGTCCTGCCGGGACAGGATCCTATGGCTACACCTTC
CASSPAGTGSYGYTF
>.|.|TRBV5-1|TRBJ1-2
TGCGCCAGCAGCTTGGCCACGAGTTATGGCTACACCTTC
CASSLATSYGYTF
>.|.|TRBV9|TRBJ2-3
TGTGCCAGCAGCGTAGAGGGCAAGCGCACAGATACGCAGTATTTT
CASSVEGKRTDTQYF
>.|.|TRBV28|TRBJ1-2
TGTGCCAGCTCTCGGGACGGACTTAACTATGGCTACACCTTC
CASSRDGLNYGYTF
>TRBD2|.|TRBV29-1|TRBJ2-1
TGCAGCGTTGGTCCTAGCGGGAGCACCTACAATGAGCAGTTCTTC
CSVGPSGSTYNEQFF
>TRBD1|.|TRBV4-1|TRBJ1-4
TGCGCCAGCAGCCAAGACGCAGGGGGCAATGAAAAACTGTTTTTT
CASSQDAGGNEKLFF
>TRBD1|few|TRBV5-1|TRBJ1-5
TGCGCCAGCAGTCCGGGACAGGGAGGAAATCAGCCCCAGCATTTT
CASSPGQGGNQPQHF
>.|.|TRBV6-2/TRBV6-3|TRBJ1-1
TGTGCCAGCAGTCAGGGACGGGAGAACACTGAAGCTTTCTTT
CASSQGRENTEAFF
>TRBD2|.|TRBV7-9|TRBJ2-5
TGTGCCAGCAGCTTAGATACTAGCGGAGACTCCCGGGAGACCCAGTACTTC
CASSLDTSGDSRETQYF
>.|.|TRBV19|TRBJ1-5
TGTGCCAGTAGTGCCACCGGACAGATAAATCAGCCCCAGCATTTT
CASSATGQINQPQHF
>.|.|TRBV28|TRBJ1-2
TGTGCCAGCAGTTTCCCCGGGACCAACTATGGCTACACCTTC
CASSFPGTNYGYTF